This entry describes one T cell receptor beta chain. The clone's antigen remains unknown. This may be a read error, as it is one base from a much larger clone. The sample is drawn from a study of Graves' ophthalmopathy and Graves' hyperthyroidism (dated by TCRdb to 2016 to 2018). Context from the whole study: Peripheral blood was collected at initial diagnosis, before any treatment. In total, 135 blood samples were TCR-sequenced: around 42 ophthalmopathy, some 80 hyperthyroidism and about 17 hyperthyroidism-to-ophthalmopathy patients. The independent validation cohort included approximately 19 hyperthyroidism patients plus 17 patients who later progressed from hyperthyroidism to ophthalmopathy. Following sample collection, hyperthyroidism patients were given methimazole at a starting dose of 30 mg daily, and ophthalmopathy patients were given high-dose intravenous methylprednisolone. To explore V-J signatures that separate ophthalmopathy from hyperthyroidism, a discovery set of around 97 patients was enrolled, consisting of about 45 with ophthalmopathy and about 60 with stable hyperthyroidism. TCR beta repertoire signatures were used to distinguish Graves' ophthalmopathy from Graves' hyperthyroidism and to predict progression to ophthalmopathy. T-cell repertoires of thyroid tissue and blood were compared in about 6 hyperthyroidism patients.

V is shortened by 6 bases, J by 4 bases, and the region joining them spans 13 bases. The germline V gene (reference sequence) specifies LNHDA as CDR1 and SQIVND as CDR2. The CDR3 goes from the cysteine to the phenylalanine over 14 residues. Only CDR3 DNA is held: 42 bases, read in frame from base 1. Ophthalmopathy patients had moderately to severely active disease, Clinical Activity Score of at least 3, NOSPECS grade of at least 4, and disease duration under 3 months. Anyone with other autoimmune diseases, uncontrolled infections, pregnancy or lactation was excluded from the study. Diagnosis relied on clinical symptoms, serum thyroxine, TRAb, thyroid ultrasound and orbital computed tomography. Using Ficoll-Paque density gradient centrifugation, PBMCs were isolated from roughly 9.2 ml of fresh peripheral blood. Total RNA was extracted with Trizol reagent and quality-checked on an Agilent 2100 Bioanalyzer.

Summary of the overall study and its limitations: In cross-validation, the 13-signature model distinguished ophthalmopathy from stable hyperthyroidism with about 87% sensitivity and about 81% specificity, and in the test set the corresponding values were approximately 80% and 75%. Most expanded thyroid clonotypes with frequency above 0.001 were also detected in blood, suggesting blood repertoires may reflect the thyroid immune response. No statistical method was used to set the sample size in advance, and the investigators knew which group each participant was assigned to. In validation, the model predicted ophthalmopathy progression with about 64% sensitivity and approximately 75% specificity; 12 predicted patients were CT-confirmed with GO in a median of approximately 6.5 months.

For repertoire sequencing, the TCR beta CDR3 regions were amplified from RNA transcripts. HTBI primers and the Qiagen OneStep RT-PCR kit were used in a first-round RT-PCR, which was followed by a second-round multiplex PCR, size selection and purification. Libraries were sequenced on an Illumina HiSeq2000 using paired-end 100 bp reads. Regarding the original processing steps: SOAPnuke was used for read processing, and reads with adapters, uncalled bases, a mean Phred below 15, or no exact constant-primer or identifier match were discarded. High-quality paired reads were merged with COPE v1.2.5. Each unique nucleotide sequence was defined as a clonotype, and clonotypes were aligned to IMGT TRB V, D and J references with MiTCR v1.1. The analysis was limited to V-J combinations with a frequency above 0.0001, which together covered over 98% of repertoires. A TCR clonal expansion and chaos score per V-J combination was defined as the ratio of F50 clonal expansion to chaos observed in the TCRdist matrix. Welch's t-statistics and random forest were used to narrow the features down to more than 10 V-J combinations, which were then fed into a naive Bayes classifier. Thyroid-blood repertoire similarity was quantified with the Morisita-Horn index. TCRdb took the public reads, trimmed them with fastp at Q25, ran MiXCR for clone calling and kept in-frame beta chains. When rows share a CDR3 protein, they turn into one entry using the most common DNA and genes. The V and J calls follow TCRdb's processing rather than the paper's. For this sample there are hundreds of thousands of distinct CDR3 sequences; roughly two fifths appear just once. The ten largest account for about 3.3% of the sample.

This sequence was found in an adult man with Graves' ophthalmopathy. Sample: peripheral blood. The V and J segments used are TRBV19 and TRBJ1-5; the D gene is perhaps TRBD1, on 5 matching bases. The CDR3 is CASSRGPHNQPQHF. The DNA is as follows: TGTGCCAGTAGCCGGGGACCGCATAATCAGCCCCAGCATTTT.